Each of the 10 T cell receptor beta chains below was sequenced from the same sample in a study of cytomegalovirus exposure and HLA in healthy donors. Use of 60 Vbeta and 13 Jbeta primers characterized the PCR. Only in-frame clones appear in the TCRdb table, and some are missing; sequencing was by immunoSEQ multiplex PCR. The data show about 170,000 clones, roughly 70% seen once. Sample: PBMCs. All receptors come from a girl between 10 and 17 years old in good health and CMV-seronegative.

The genes are TRBV6-6 and TRBJ1-2, with 8 bases matching TRBD1. The V and J ends lost 6 bases and 6 bases, in that order; junction bases with no gene match: 0. CDR1 MNHNY and CDR2 SVGAGI come from the germline V gene (reference sequence). This CDR3 comprises 11 residues. CDR3 DNA sequence: TGTGCCAGCAGGACAGGGGATGGCTACACCTTC. It is translated as CASRTGDGYTF.

The V call is TRBV29-1, the J call TRBJ2-1, with TRBD2 matching over 9 bases. V shed 4 bases and J 7 bases; nucleotides not matched to a gene: 8. CDR3 size: 14 residues. Germline assignment: CDR1 SQVTM and CDR2 ANQGSEA. The CDR3 coding sequence is TGCAGCGTTGGTTCGACTAGCGGTAATAATGAGCAGTTCTTC. This gives the protein CSVGSTSGNNEQFF.

This clone was detected a few times. This chain connects TRBV4-1 to TRBJ2-1; 7 bases are a match to TRBD2. The CDR3 has 16 amino acids. The germline gives CDR1 MGHRA, CDR2 YSYEKL. V shed 0 bases and J 6 bases; nucleotides not matched to a gene: 8. DNA for the CDR3: TGCGCCAGCAGCCAAGACGGAGTGGGACTAATCAATGAGCAGTTCTTC. This translates into CASSQDGVGLINEQFF.

The chain joins TRBV20-1 to TRBJ1-5; D gene uncertain. Germline values: CDR1 DFQATT, CDR2 SNEGSKA (reference sequence). V was cut by 0 bases and J by 9 bases, with 6 bases left in between. There are 11 residues in the CDR3. CDR3 DNA: TGCAGTGCTAGAGATCGGGGGCCCCAGCATTTT. Protein sequence: CSARDRGPQHF.

The chain uses TRBV4-1 and TRBJ1-2, with a tentative D call TRBD1 (5 bases). The CDR3 extends over 14 amino acids. V was trimmed by 0 bases and J by 7 bases, leaving 12 bases between them. Germline V CDR1 and CDR2: MGHRA, YSYEKL. CDR3 DNA: TGCGCCAGCAGCCAAGAAAGGGGTTTAGGTGGCTACACCTTC. Translated, it gives CASSQERGLGGYTF.

This clone showed up just a few times. The chain combines TRBV5-1 with TRBJ1-2; TRBD1 matches at 10 bases. V dropped 3 bases and J dropped 8; count of bases not matched to a gene: 10. This CDR3 has 15 residues. The germline CDR1 and CDR2 sequences are SGHRS and YFSETQ. The CDR3 sequence is CASSWVTGGAQGYTF. CDR3 sequence (DNA): TGCGCCAGCAGCTGGGTGACAGGGGGCGCACAAGGCTACACCTTC.

The J gene is TRBJ2-1, the V gene TRBV6-5, with 13 nucleotides matching TRBD2. The germline V gene has CDR1 MNHEY and CDR2 SVGAGI. CDR3 length: 15 residues. The V and J ends lost 5 bases and 4 bases, in that order; junction bases with no gene match: 2. DNA for the CDR3: TGTGCCAGCAGTCGGACTAGCGGGGGTTACAATGAGCAGTTCTTC. Its protein is CASSRTSGGYNEQFF.

This chain uses TRBV18 with TRBJ2-7; TRBD2 agrees at 10 bases. After removal of 2 bases from V and 2 bases from J, the junction contained 9 bases not matched to a gene. The germline V gene encodes CDR1 KGHSH and CDR2 LQKENI. This CDR3 has 17 amino acids. The CDR3 loop is CASSPEGFLAGAYEQYF. The DNA of the CDR3 is TGTGCCAGCTCACCAGAAGGGTTTCTAGCGGGGGCCTACGAGCAGTACTTC.

The chain employs TRBV7-3 and TRBJ1-5; no clear D gene. V lost 3 bases and J 5 bases, leaving 8 bases between the germline ends. Germline assignment: CDR1 SGHTA and CDR2 FQGTGA. This CDR3 region has 13 residues. CDR3 DNA: TGTGCCAGCAGCTTGGGCCCCGATCAGCCCCAGCATTTT. It codes for CASSLGPDQPQHF.

The V call is TRBV5-1, the J call TRBJ2-5; 7 bases line up with TRBD1. The V and J ends lost 4 bases and 2 bases, in that order; junction bases with no gene match: 14. The CDR3 is 17 amino acids. CDR1 is SGHRS and CDR2 is YFSETQ in the germline V gene. Here the CDR3 reads CASSPGQGVTQQETQYF. The CDR3 nucleotides read TGCGCCAGCAGCCCGGGGCAGGGGGTTACCCAACAAGAGACCCAGTACTTC.